This T cell receptor beta chain stems from a study of a mutant IDH1 vaccine in newly diagnosed glioma. The overall study: In some groups vaccination began 4-6 weeks post-radiotherapy; others received it with temozolomide. Before enrollment, the patients had been treated with radiotherapy alone, temozolomide alone, or both together. Most of them had received both. Treated patients, averaging 40.4 years, were about 60% male and roughly 38% female.

The J segment lost 1 base and the V segment lost 7 bases, leaving 8 bases of the junction unmatched. CDR3 length equals 16 residues. Germline values: CDR1 LNHDA, CDR2 SQIVND (reference sequence). Assay: immunoSEQ multiplex PCR; the TCRdb copy retains only in-frame clones and omits some. The repertoire holds tens of thousands of clones, with approximately 83% as singletons. This sample's time point: week 35, safety follow-up. Doses consisted of 300 ug of mutant IDH1 20-mer peptide each, paired with topical imiquimod. Notes on this clone: No antigen is known for it.

This TCR was sampled from a woman in her fifties or sixties with glioma. The chain is built from TRBV19 and TRBJ2-2; 8 nucleotides match TRBD1. Source: PBMCs, taken from a glioma patient whose treatment included an IDH1 peptide vaccine. The CDR3 region is CASTKTGTGNTGELFF. CDR3 in DNA: TGTGCCAGTACAAAAACAGGGACAGGGAACACCGGGGAGCTGTTTTTT.